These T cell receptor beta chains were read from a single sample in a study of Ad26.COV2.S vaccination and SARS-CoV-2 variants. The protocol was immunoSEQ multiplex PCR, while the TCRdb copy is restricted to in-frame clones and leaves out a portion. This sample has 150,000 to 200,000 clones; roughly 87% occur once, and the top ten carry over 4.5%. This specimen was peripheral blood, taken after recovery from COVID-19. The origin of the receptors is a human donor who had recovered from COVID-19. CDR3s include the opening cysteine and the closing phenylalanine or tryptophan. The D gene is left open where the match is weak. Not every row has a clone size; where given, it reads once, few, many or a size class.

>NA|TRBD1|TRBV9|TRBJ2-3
TGTGCCAGCAGCGCTCGGACAGGGGAGAAGTATTTT
CASSARTGEKYF
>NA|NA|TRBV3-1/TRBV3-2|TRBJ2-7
TGTGCCAGCAGCCAAGGGGGACTTTCCCTACGGGAGCAGTACTTC
CASSQGGLSLREQYF
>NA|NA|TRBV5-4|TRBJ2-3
TGTGCCAGCAGTTACCGGGATTCTCTCACAGATACGCAGTATTTT
CASSYRDSLTDTQYF
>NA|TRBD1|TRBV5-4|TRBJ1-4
TGTGCCAGCAGCTCGACAGGGGAGGGGACTAATGAAAAACTGTTTTTT
CASSSTGEGTNEKLFF
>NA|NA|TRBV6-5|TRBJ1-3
TGTGCCAGCACTTCGACCGGCAACTCTGGAAACACCATATATTTT
CASTSTGNSGNTIYF
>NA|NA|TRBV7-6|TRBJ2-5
TGTGCCAGCAGCTTTGGAGGGACAGTACAAGAGACCCAGTACTTC
CASSFGGTVQETQYF
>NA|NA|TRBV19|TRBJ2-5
TGTGCCAGTAGTGTTTCTCTGGGCCCACTGGTGGAGACCCAGTACTTC
CASSVSLGPLVETQYF
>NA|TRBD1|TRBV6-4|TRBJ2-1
TGTGCCAGCAGCCCCGGGACAGGGTCCTACAATGAGCAGTTCTTC
CASSPGTGSYNEQFF
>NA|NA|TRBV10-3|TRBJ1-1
TGTGCCATCAGTGAGTCGAAAATTCAGTTCCAGGGGACTGAAGCTTTCTTT
CAISESKIQFQGTEAFF
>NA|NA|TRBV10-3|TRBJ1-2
TGTGGGTCAACGGGGGCCGACAACTCTTTAGATGGCTACACCTTC
CGSTGADNSLDGYTF
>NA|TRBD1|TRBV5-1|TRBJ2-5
TGCGCCAGCAGTGGACAGGGCGTGGAGACCCAGTACTTC
CASSGQGVETQYF
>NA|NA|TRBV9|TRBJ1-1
TGTGCCAGCAGCGTATCTCCAAAGAACACTGAAGCTTTCTTT
CASSVSPKNTEAFF
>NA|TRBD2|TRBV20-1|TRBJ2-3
TGCAGTGCTAGTAGGGTAGCGGGAGGGGATACGCAGTATTTT
CSASRVAGGDTQYF
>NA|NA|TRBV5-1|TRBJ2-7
TGCGCCAGCAGTCGGTCCCCAACCTACGAGCAGTACTTC
CASSRSPTYEQYF
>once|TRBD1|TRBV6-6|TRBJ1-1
TGTGCCAGCAGTTGGACTACAGGGGCGACGGGCACTGAAGCTTTCTTT
CASSWTTGATGTEAFF
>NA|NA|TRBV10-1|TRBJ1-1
TGCGCCAGCAGTGGTAACAGCCTGGGAACTTTCTTT
CASSGNSLGTFF
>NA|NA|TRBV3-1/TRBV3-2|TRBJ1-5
TGTGCCAGCAGCCCATCCCGGACCCCTAATCAGCCCCAGCATTTT
CASSPSRTPNQPQHF
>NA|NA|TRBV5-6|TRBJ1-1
TGTGCCAGCAGCCCGCGTCCCGACGTGCAGGGAAATGAAGCTTTCTTT
CASSPRPDVQGNEAFF
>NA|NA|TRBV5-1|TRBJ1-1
TGCGCCAGCAGCCCGCCGGGACAACGACGGGTGAACACTGAAGCTTTCTTT
CASSPPGQRRVNTEAFF
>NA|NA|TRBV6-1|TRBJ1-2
TGTGCCAGCAGTGAATCGGCGCGTCGGCCATATGGCTACACCTTC
CASSESARRPYGYTF
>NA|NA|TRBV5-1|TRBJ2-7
TGCGCCAGCAGCTTGGACATTTTCTACGAGCAGTACTTC
CASSLDIFYEQYF
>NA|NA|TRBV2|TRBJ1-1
TGTGCCAGCAGAGGGGGTGGGGCGGCTTTCTTT
CASRGGGAAFF
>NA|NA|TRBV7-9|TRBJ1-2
TGTGCCAGCAGCTCAACGGGGCCCTATGGCTACACCTTC
CASSSTGPYGYTF
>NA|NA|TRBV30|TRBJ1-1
TGTGCCTGGAGTCGAGGGGTCATAGACACTGAAGCTTTCTTT
CAWSRGVIDTEAFF
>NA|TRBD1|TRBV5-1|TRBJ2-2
TGCGCCAGCAGCAGGGACAGGACGAACACCGGGGAGCTGTTTTTT
CASSRDRTNTGELFF
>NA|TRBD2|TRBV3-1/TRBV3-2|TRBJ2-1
TGTGCCAGCAGGAAACTAGCGGGAGGTTACAATGAGCAGTTCTTC
CASRKLAGGYNEQFF
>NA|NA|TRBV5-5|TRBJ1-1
TGTGCCAGCAGCTTGGCGGTGGACACTGAAGCTTTCTTT
CASSLAVDTEAFF
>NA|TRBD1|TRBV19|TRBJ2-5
TGTGCCAGTAGTGCCCGACAGGGGTTTCAAGAGACCCAGTACTTC
CASSARQGFQETQYF
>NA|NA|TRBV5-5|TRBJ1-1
TGTGCCAGCAGCTGGCAGGGCCCCACTGAAGCTTTCTTT
CASSWQGPTEAFF
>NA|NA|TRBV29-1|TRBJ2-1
TGCAGCGTTGTATCGGGACTGGAACACAATGAGCAGTTCTTC
CSVVSGLEHNEQFF
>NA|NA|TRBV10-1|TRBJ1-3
TGCGCCAGCAGTCCATCTTCCGACACCTCTGGAAACACCATATATTTT
CASSPSSDTSGNTIYF
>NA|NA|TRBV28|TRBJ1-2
TGTGCCAGCAGTTTAGGGGACCCCTATGGCTACACCTTC
CASSLGDPYGYTF
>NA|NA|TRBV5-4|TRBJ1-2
TGTGCCAGCAGCTCCACGGGACTCTATGGCTACACCTTC
CASSSTGLYGYTF
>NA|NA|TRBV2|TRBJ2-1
TGTGCCAGCAGCGGGAGATCGGGGAATGAGCAGTTCTTC
CASSGRSGNEQFF
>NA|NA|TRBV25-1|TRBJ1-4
TGTGCCAGCAGTGTTTCTATCGCGGCTAATGAAAAACTGTTTTTT
CASSVSIAANEKLFF
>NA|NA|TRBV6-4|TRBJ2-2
TGTGCCAGCAGGAGGAATTCTTACACCGGGGAGCTGTTTTTT
CASRRNSYTGELFF
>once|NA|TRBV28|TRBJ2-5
TGTGCCAGCAGTTTTGGCGGGACCCAAGAGACCCAGTACTTC
CASSFGGTQETQYF
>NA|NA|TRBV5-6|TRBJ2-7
TGTGCCAGCAGCTCCCTAGACAGAAACGAGCAGTACTTC
CASSSLDRNEQYF
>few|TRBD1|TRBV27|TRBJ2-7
TGTGCCAGCGCCGGGACAGTTGCCTACGAGCAGTACTTC
CASAGTVAYEQYF
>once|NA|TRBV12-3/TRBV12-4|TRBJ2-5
TGTGCCAGCAGTTTAAAGGAGACCCAGTACTTC
CASSLKETQYF
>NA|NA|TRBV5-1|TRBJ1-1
TGCGCCAGCAGCTTTCGGGAGCTGAACACTGAAGCTTTCTTT
CASSFRELNTEAFF
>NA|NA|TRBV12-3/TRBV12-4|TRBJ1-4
TGTGCCACCTCCTGGGGGGACCTGAAAACGTTGTTTTTT
CATSWGDLKTLFF
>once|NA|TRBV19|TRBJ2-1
TGTGCCAGTAGTACCCTTCTCAATGAGCAGTTCTTC
CASSTLLNEQFF
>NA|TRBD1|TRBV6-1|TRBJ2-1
TGTGCCAGCAGTGACAGGGACAGGGCGTACAATGAGCAGTTCTTC
CASSDRDRAYNEQFF
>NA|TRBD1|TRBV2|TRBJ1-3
TGTGCCAGCAGTCCACGGACAGGGTCTGGAAACACCATATATTTT
CASSPRTGSGNTIYF
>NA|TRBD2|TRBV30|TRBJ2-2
TGTGCCTGGAGTGTCGGGCTAGCGGGAATAGGGACCGGGGAGCTGTTTTTT
CAWSVGLAGIGTGELFF
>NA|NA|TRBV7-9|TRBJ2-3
TGTGCCAGCAGCGGCGGGACTCTAGATACGCAGTATTTT
CASSGGTLDTQYF
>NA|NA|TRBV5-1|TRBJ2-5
TGCGCCAGCGCCCTTGGGGAGACCCAGTACTTC
CASALGETQYF
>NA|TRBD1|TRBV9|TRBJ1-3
TGTGCCAGCAGCCTACGGACAGGGGGGGCTGACACCATATATTTT
CASSLRTGGADTIYF
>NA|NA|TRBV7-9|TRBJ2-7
TGTGCCAGCAGCCCATCTACAGGTATCGACGAGCAGTACTTC
CASSPSTGIDEQYF
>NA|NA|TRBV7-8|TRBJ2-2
TGTGCCAGCAGATCGCAGCTGAACACCGGGGAGCTGTTTTTT
CASRSQLNTGELFF
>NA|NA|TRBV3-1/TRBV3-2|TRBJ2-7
TGTGCCAGCAGCCATCGTCAGGGGAACTACGAGCAGTACTTC
CASSHRQGNYEQYF
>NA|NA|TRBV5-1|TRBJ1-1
TGCGCCAGCAGCTTATCTCAGGGTATGAACACTGAAGCTTTCTTT
CASSLSQGMNTEAFF
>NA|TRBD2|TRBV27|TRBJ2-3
TGTGCCAGCGCGGGGCTAGCGGGAGGATTAGATACGCAGTATTTT
CASAGLAGGLDTQYF
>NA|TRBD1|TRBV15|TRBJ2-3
TGTGCCACCAGCAGAGGGACAGGTGTAGATACGCAGTATTTT
CATSRGTGVDTQYF
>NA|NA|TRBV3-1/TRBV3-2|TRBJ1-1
TGTGCCAGCAGCCAAAAGGGAAGGGGCACTGAAGCTTTCTTT
CASSQKGRGTEAFF